This TCR beta chain emerged from a study of shared T cell receptors in the human thymus. Here immunoSEQ multiplex PCR was the method, and the copy in TCRdb shows in-frame clones only, minus some. The sample lists some 640,000 clones; more than 75% were seen once. The CDR3 contains 15 residues. V shed 5 bases and J 3 bases; nucleotides not matched to a gene: 6. Germline V CDR1 and CDR2: LNHNV, YYDKDF (reference sequence). The sample also formed part of further work on human thymus T cells. From that report: Corrective heart surgery yielded resections, and these provided the thymus tissue.

The rearrangement links TRBV15 to TRBJ2-7; 11 nucleotides align to TRBD1. Specimen: thymocytes. This TCR was recovered from a boy under two years old with a congenital heart defect. The CDR3 loop reads CATSEGTGGFYEQYF. CDR3 in DNA: TGTGCCACCAGCGAAGGGACAGGGGGGTTCTACGAGCAGTACTTC.